This T cell receptor (beta chain) was sequenced for a study of T-cell memory formation after mild COVID-19. Study at large: TCR clusters largely stayed donor specific. Study-wide findings and caveats: From day 15 to 85, contracting clones were balanced between CD4 and CD8, whereas later expanders leaned toward CD4+. For contracting clones, CD4+ ones sat mainly in CM and EM, CD8+ in EMRA.

About this clonotype itself: As yet, its antigen is unknown.

TCRdb recomputed calls from the 5' RACE reads with MiXCR, one row per CDR3 protein. The sample records 450,000 to 650,000 distinct CDR3 sequences, 20% to 25% being singletons. CDR1 is LNHDA, CDR2 SQIVND, per germline (reference sequence). The CDR3 is 14 amino acids. Trimming took 5 bases from V and 4 from J; bases not matched to a gene: 6. This TCR came from an adult woman who had mild COVID-19 (a few samples of this study predate the infection). Cell type and time point are not known. Sequenced sample: PBMCs or a T cell subset sorted from them (not recorded which). V is TRBV19 and J is TRBJ1-2, with 8 bases fitting TRBD1. CDR3 sequence: CASSGQGRGYGYTF. CDR3 DNA sequence: TGTGCCAGTAGTGGACAGGGTAGGGGCTATGGCTACACCTTC.